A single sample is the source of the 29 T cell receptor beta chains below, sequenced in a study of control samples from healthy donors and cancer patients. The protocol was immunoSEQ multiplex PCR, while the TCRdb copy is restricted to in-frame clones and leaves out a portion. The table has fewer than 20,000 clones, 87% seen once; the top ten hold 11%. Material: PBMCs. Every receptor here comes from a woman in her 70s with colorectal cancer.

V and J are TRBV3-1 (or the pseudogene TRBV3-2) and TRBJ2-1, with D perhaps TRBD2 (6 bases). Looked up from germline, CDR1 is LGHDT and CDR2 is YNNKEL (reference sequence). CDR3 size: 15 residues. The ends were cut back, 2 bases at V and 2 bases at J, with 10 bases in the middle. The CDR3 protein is CASSQWEDPYNEQFF. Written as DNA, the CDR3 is TGTGCCAGCAGCCAATGGGAGGATCCCTACAATGAGCAGTTCTTC.

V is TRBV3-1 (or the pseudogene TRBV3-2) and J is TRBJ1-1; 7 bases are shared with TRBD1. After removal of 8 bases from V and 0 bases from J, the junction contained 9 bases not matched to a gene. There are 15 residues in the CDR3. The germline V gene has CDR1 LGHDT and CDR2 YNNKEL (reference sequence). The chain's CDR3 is CASSHRGSMNTEAFF. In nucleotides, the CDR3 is TGTGCCAGCTCCCACAGGGGATCCATGAACACTGAAGCTTTCTTT.

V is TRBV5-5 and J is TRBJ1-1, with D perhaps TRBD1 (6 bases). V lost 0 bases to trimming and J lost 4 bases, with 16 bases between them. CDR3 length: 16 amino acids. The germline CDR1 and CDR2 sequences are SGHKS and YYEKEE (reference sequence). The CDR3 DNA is TGTGCCAGCAGCTTGGTGGGGGCCATTAGGGGCACTGAAGCTTTCTTT. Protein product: CASSLVGAIRGTEAFF.

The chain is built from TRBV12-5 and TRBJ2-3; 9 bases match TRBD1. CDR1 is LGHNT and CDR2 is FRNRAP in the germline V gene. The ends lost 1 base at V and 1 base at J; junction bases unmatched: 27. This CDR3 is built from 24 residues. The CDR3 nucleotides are TGTGCTAGTGGTTTGGAAACTAAAATAGGAAACAGGGGGCGAGGGGAAGTGGGCACAGATACGCAGTATTTT. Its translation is CASGLETKIGNRGRGEVGTDTQYF. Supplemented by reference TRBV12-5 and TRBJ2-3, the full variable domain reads DARVTQTPRHKVTEMGQEVTMRCQPILGHNTVFWYRQTMMQGLELLAYFRNRAPLDDSGMPKDRFSAEMPDATLATLKIQPSEPRDSAVYFCASGLETKIGNRGRGEVGTDTQYFGPGTRLTVL.

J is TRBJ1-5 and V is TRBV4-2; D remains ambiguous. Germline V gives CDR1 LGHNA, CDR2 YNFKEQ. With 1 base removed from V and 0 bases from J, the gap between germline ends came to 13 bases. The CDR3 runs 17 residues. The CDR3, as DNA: TGTGCCAGCAGCCAAGGGAGCCGGGTTCATAGCAATCAGCCCCAGCATTTT. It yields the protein CASSQGSRVHSNQPQHF.

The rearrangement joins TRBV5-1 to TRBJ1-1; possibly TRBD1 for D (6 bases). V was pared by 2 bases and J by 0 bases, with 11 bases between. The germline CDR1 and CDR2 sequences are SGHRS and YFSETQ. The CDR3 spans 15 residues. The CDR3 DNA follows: TGCGCCAGCAGCTTCATGGGGGCGGTGAACACTGAAGCTTTCTTT. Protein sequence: CASSFMGAVNTEAFF.

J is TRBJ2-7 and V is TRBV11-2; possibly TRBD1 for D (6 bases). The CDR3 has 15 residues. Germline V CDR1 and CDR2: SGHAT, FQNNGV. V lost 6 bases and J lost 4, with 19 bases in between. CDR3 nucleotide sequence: TGTGCCAGCAGGGACAGCTTGTCCCAAATTTACGAGCAGTACTTC. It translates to CASRDSLSQIYEQYF.

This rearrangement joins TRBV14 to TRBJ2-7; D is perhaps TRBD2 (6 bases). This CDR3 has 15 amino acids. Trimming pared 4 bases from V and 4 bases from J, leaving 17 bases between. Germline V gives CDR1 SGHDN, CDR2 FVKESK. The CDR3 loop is CASSLWDWAQYEQYF. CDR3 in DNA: TGTGCCAGCAGCCTTTGGGACTGGGCCCAATACGAGCAGTACTTC.

Here the CDR3 reads CASSQSARGKRQFF. CDR3 coding DNA: TGCGCCAGCAGTCAGTCGGCCCGGGGGAAAAGGCAGTTCTTC. The genes are TRBV23-1 and TRBJ2-1; D might be TRBD2 (6 bases). Being an ORF, TRBV23-1 has a function that is uncertain. The CDR3 has 14 residues. The V and J ends lost 3 bases and 12 bases respectively, with 18 bases between them.

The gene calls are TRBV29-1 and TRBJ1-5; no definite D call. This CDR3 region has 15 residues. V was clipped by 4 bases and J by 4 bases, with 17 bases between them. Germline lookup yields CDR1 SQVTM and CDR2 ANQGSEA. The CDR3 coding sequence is TGCAGCGTTGCGAACGGGCAGTCCCTAAATCAGCCCCAGCATTTT. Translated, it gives CSVANGQSLNQPQHF.

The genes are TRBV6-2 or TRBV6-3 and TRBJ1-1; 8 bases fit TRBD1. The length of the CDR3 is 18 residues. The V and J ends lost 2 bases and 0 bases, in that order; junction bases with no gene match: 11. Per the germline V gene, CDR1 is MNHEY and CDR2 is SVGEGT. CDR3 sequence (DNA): TGTGCCAGCAGTTACCCGGCGGGACAGGTCATCATGAACACTGAAGCTTTCTTT. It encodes CASSYPAGQVIMNTEAFF.

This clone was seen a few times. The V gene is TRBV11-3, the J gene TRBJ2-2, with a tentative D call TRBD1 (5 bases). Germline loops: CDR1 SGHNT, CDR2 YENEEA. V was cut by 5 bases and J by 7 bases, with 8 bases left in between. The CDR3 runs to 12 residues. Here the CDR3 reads CASSRRDGELFF. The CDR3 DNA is TGTGCCAGCAGCCGCAGGGACGGGGAGCTGTTTTTT.

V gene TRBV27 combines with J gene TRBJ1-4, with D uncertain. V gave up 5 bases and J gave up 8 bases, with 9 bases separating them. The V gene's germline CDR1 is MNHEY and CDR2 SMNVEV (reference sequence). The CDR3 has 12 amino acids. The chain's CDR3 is CASSPRGEKLFF. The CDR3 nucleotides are TGTGCCAGCAGTCCTAGAGGCGAAAAACTGTTTTTT.

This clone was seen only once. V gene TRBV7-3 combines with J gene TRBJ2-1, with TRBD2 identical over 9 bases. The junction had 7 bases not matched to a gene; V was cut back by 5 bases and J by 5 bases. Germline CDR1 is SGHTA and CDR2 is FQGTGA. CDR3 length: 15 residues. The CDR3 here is CASSPRTSADNEQFF. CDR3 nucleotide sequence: TGTGCCAGCAGCCCGAGGACTAGCGCAGACAATGAGCAGTTCTTC.

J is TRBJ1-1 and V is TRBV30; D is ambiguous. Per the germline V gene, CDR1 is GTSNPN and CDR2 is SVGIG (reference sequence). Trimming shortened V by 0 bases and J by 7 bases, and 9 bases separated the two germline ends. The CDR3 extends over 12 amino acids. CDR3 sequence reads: CAWSVAANEAFF. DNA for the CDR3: TGTGCCTGGAGTGTAGCGGCCAATGAAGCTTTCTTT.

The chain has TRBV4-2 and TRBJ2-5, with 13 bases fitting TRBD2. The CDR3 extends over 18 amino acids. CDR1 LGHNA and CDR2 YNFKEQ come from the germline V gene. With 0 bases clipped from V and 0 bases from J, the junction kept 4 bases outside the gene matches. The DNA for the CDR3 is TGTGCCAGCAGCCAAGAACTAGCGGGAGGGGCCAACCAAGAGACCCAGTACTTC. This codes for CASSQELAGGANQETQYF.

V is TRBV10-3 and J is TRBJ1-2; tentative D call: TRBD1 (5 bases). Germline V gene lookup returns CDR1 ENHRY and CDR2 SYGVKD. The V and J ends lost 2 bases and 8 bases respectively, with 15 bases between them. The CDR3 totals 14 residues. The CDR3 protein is CAISEGGSGRGYTF. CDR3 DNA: TGTGCCATCAGTGAGGGGGGGAGTGGGCGAGGCTACACCTTC.

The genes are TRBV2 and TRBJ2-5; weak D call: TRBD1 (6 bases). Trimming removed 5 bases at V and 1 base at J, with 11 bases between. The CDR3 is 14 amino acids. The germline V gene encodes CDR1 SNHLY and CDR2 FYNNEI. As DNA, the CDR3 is TGTGCCAGCAGTCACCGGGACATCCAAGAGACCCAGTACTTC. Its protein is CASSHRDIQETQYF. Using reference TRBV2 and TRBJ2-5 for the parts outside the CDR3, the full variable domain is EPEVTQTPSHQVTQMGQEVILRCVPISNHLYFYWYRQILGQKVEFLVSFYNNEISEKSEIFDDQFSVERPDGSNFTLKIRSTKLEDSAMYFCASSHRDIQETQYFGPGTRLLVL.

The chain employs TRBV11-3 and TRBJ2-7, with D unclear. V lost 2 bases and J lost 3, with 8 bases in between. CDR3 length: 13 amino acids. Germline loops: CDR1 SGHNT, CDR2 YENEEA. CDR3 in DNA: TGTGCCAGCAGCTTAAAAGGGTACTACGAGCAGTACTTC. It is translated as CASSLKGYYEQYF.

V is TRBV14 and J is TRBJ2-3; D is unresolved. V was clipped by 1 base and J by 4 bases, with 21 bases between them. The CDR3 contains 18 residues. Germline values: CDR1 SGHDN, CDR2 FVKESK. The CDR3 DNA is TGTGCCAGCAGCCAAGGTCTGTATTTGGCAGGCGCTCCAGATACGCAGTATTTT. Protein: CASSQGLYLAGAPDTQYF.

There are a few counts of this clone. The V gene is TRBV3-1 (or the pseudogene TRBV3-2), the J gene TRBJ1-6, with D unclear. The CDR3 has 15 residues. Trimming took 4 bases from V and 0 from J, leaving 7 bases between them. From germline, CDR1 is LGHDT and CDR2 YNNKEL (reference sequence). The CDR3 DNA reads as TGTGCCAGCAGCCCCGCGAGCTCCTATAATTCACCCCTCCACTTT. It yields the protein CASSPASSYNSPLHF.

CDR3 protein: CASTPYDRQGEKLFF. DNA for the CDR3: TGTGCCAGCACCCCTTACGACCGGCAGGGTGAAAAACTGTTTTTT. This chain joins TRBV7-9 and TRBJ1-4, with TRBD1 as a possible D gene (5 bases). Germline V gene sequence: CDR1 SEHNR, CDR2 FQNEAQ (reference sequence). The V and J ends lost 7 bases and 7 bases respectively, with 19 bases between them. The CDR3 has 15 residues.

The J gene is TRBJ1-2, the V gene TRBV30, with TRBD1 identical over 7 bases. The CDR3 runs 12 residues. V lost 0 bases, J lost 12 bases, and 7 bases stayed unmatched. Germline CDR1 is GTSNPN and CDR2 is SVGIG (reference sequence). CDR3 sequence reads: CAWSVPRQGNTF. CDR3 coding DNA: TGTGCCTGGAGTGTACCGAGACAGGGTAACACCTTC.

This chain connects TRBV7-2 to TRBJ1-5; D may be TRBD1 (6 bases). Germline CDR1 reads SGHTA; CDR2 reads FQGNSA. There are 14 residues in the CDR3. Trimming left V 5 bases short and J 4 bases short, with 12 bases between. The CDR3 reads CASSPGHTNQPQHF. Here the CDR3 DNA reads TGTGCCAGCAGCCCGGGACATACTAATCAGCCCCAGCATTTT.

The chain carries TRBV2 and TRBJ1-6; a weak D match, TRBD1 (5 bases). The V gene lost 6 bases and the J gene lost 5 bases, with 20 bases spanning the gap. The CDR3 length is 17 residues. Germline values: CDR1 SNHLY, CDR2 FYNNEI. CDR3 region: CASSLLGLVGDNSPLHF. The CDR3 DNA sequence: TGTGCCAGCAGCCTCCTAGGCCTCGTGGGGGATAATTCACCCCTCCACTTT. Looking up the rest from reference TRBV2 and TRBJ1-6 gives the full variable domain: EPEVTQTPSHQVTQMGQEVILRCVPISNHLYFYWYRQILGQKVEFLVSFYNNEISEKSEIFDDQFSVERPDGSNFTLKIRSTKLEDSAMYFCASSLLGLVGDNSPLHFGNGTRLTVT.

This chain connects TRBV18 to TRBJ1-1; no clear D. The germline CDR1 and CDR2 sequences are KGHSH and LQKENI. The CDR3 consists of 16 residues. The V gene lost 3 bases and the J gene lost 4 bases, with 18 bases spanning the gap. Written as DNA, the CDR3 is TGTGCCAGCTCACCGGGCTTCTTCGGCGGAGGCACTGAAGCTTTCTTT. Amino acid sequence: CASSPGFFGGGTEAFF.

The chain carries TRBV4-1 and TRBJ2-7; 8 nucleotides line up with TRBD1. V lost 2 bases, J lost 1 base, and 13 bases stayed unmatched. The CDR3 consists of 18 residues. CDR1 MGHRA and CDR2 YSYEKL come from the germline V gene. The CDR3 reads CASSQIDLVDRGSYEQYF. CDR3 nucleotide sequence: TGCGCCAGCAGCCAAATAGATCTCGTCGACAGGGGATCCTACGAGCAGTACTTC.

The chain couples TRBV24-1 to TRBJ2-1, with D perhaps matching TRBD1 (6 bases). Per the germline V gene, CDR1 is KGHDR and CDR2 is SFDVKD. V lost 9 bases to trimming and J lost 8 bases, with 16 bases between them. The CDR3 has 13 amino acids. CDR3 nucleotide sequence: TGTGCCACCGCGAACAGGGCGGCGGATGAGCAGTTCTTC. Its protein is CATANRAADEQFF.

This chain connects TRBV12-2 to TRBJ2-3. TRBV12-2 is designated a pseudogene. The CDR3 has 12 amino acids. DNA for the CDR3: TGTGCAAGTCGCCCCACCACAGATACGCAGTATTTT. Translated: CASRPTTDTQYF.